These T cell receptor beta chains were read from a single sample in a study of molecular identifiers for immune sequencing clone quantification. TCRdb fed the PCR reads into MiXCR, producing one record per CDR3 protein. The sample lists 60,000 to 75,000 distinct CDR3 sequences, over 15% occurring once. Sample: naive CD8+ T cells from blood, with Jurkat cell RNA spiked in. The origin of the receptors is a human donor in good health. Some libraries in this study had Jurkat cell RNA spiked in. CDR3s include the opening cysteine and the closing phenylalanine or tryptophan. The D gene is left open where the match is weak. Size is omitted from some rows. Given values are once, few, many or a class for expanded clones.

CASSEDNSPLHF	TGTGCCAGCAGTGAAGATAATTCACCCCTCCACTTT	.	TRBV5-4	TRBJ1-6	.
CASSPKEGFNEKLSF	TGTGCCAGCAGCCCAAAGGAGGGATTTAATGAAAAACTGTCTTTT	.	TRBV7-9	TRBJ1-4	.
CATTTGSTEAFF	TGTGCCACCACAACAGGGAGCACTGAAGCTTTCTTT	.	TRBV6-5	TRBJ1-1	many
CASSPGSDRDLPYEQYF	TGTGCCAGCAGTCCCGGGAGCGACAGGGATTTACCCTACGAGCAGTACTTC	.	TRBV28	TRBJ2-7	many
CASSYAAEQFF	TGTGCCAGCAGTTACGCGGCGGAGCAGTTCTTC	.	TRBV6-2/TRBV6-3	TRBJ2-1	.
CASSHTEGARDTQYF	TGTGCCAGCAGCCACACCGAAGGGGCGCGAGATACGCAGTATTTT	.	TRBV12-3/TRBV12-4	TRBJ2-3	many
CASSLGLAVMDTQYF	TGTGCCAGTAGTTTGGGACTAGCGGTTATGGATACGCAGTATTTT	TRBD2	TRBV19	TRBJ2-3	many
CANSPGRGSSGELFF	TGTGCCAACAGCCCAGGCCGGGGGTCCAGCGGGGAGCTGTTTTTT	.	TRBV9	TRBJ2-2	once
CASRSLSTGASYNEQFF	TGTGCCAGCAGGTCACTAAGTACAGGGGCCTCCTACAATGAGCAGTTCTTC	TRBD1	TRBV11-2	TRBJ2-1	.
CAWRAELRAPLAEKLFF	TGTGCCTGGAGAGCAGAACTCCGGGCCCCTCTGGCTGAAAAACTGTTTTTT	.	TRBV30	TRBJ1-4	many
CASSLTPNYELYF	TGTGCCAGCAGCCTAACCCCAAACTACGAGCTGTACTTC	.	TRBV7-8	TRBJ2-7	.
CASYVNPNTEAFF	TGTGCCAGCTACGTTAACCCGAACACTGAAGCTTTCTTT	.	TRBV6-1	TRBJ1-1	many
CASSELAGTSTDTQYF	TGTGCCAGCAGTGAATTAGCGGGTACTAGCACAGATACGCAGTATTTT	TRBD2	TRBV6-1	TRBJ2-3	many
CASSDTPMNTEAFF	TGTGCCAGCAGTGATACTCCCATGAACACTGAAGCTTTCTTT	.	TRBV6-1	TRBJ1-1	many